The rows below give T cell receptor beta chains drawn from one sample of a study of CD8 T cells in ankylosing spondylitis. TCRdb re-analysed the 5' RACE reads in MiXCR, keeping a single row per CDR3 protein. Of about 800,000 distinct CDR3 sequences listed, 12% were seen once; the top ten hold about 0.49%. Input material: blood, either unsorted or a sorted T cell fraction (not recorded which). Receptor source: a male donor with ankylosing spondylitis. CDR3s include the opening cysteine and the closing phenylalanine or tryptophan. The D gene is left open where the match is weak. The size entry is marked missing in some rows and otherwise reads once, few, many or a size class.

d_call	v_call	clone_size	j_call	cdr3_aa	cdr3_nt
TRBD1	TRBV7-2	few	TRBJ1-1	CASSPLTGDDNTEAFF	TGTGCCAGCAGCCCCCTAACAGGGGACGATAACACTGAAGCTTTCTTT
-	TRBV7-2	-	TRBJ1-6	CASSATVNSPLHF	TGTGCCAGCAGCGCTACTGTTAATTCACCCCTCCACTTT
-	TRBV6-2/TRBV6-3	-	TRBJ1-6	CASSYSVYNSPLHF	TGTGCCAGCAGTTACTCGGTATACAATTCACCCCTCCACTTT
-	TRBV2	-	TRBJ2-3	CASSEVRSSTDTQYF	TGTGCCAGCAGTGAAGTGAGGTCTAGCACAGATACGCAGTATTTT
TRBD1	TRBV18	few	TRBJ1-5	CASSPPGTGGVQPQHF	TGTGCCAGCTCACCTCCCGGGACAGGGGGCGTGCAGCCCCAGCATTTT
-	TRBV9	few	TRBJ1-6	CASSVTGSYNSPLHF	TGTGCCAGCAGCGTAACAGGGTCTTATAATTCACCCCTCCACTTT
-	TRBV4-3	few	TRBJ1-1	CASSQSVARTEAFF	TGCGCCAGCAGCCAATCAGTGGCTAGGACTGAAGCTTTCTTT
-	TRBV6-2/TRBV6-3	-	TRBJ1-1	CASTPRENTEAFF	TGTGCCAGCACTCCGAGGGAGAACACTGAAGCTTTCTTT
TRBD2	TRBV7-2	many	TRBJ2-1	CASSLAGALYNEQFF	TGTGCCAGCAGCCTAGCGGGAGCTCTCTACAATGAGCAGTTCTTC
-	TRBV9	-	TRBJ1-6	CASSVGMGNNSPLHF	TGTGCCAGCAGCGTAGGAATGGGGAACAATTCACCCCTCCACTTT
-	TRBV6-4	few	TRBJ2-2	CASSDGTGELFF	TGTGCCAGCAGTGACGGGACCGGGGAGCTGTTTTTT
-	TRBV20-1	-	TRBJ2-1	CCAPEIGVSYNEQFF	TGCTGTGCCCCAGAGATCGGGGTAAGCTACAATGAGCAGTTCTTC
-	TRBV6-2/TRBV6-3	many	TRBJ2-1	CASTSPYNEQFF	TGTGCCAGCACCAGCCCCTACAATGAGCAGTTCTTC
-	TRBV5-1	many	TRBJ1-1	CASSLPPEAFF	TGCGCCAGCAGCTTGCCCCCTGAAGCTTTCTTT
-	TRBV24-1	few	TRBJ2-2	CATSDPRRVDTGELFF	TGTGCCACCAGTGACCCCAGGAGGGTGGACACCGGGGAGCTGTTTTTT
-	TRBV28	-	TRBJ1-3	CASSYPGAGNTIYF	TGTGCCAGCAGTTACCCAGGGGCTGGAAACACCATATATTTT
-	TRBV6-2/TRBV6-3	-	TRBJ1-2	CASQRQGPIGYTF	TGTGCCAGCCAACGACAAGGGCCGATCGGCTACACCTTC
-	TRBV4-1	few	TRBJ1-4	CASSLSTRQATNEKLFF	TGCGCCAGCAGCCTTTCGACAAGGCAAGCAACTAATGAAAAACTGTTTTTT
TRBD2	TRBV9	few	TRBJ2-5	CASSLAPLAGGEETQYF	TGTGCCAGCAGCCTCGCTCCTCTAGCGGGGGGTGAAGAGACCCAGTACTTC
-	TRBV7-8	few	TRBJ2-7	CASSSPRSISYEQYF	TGTGCCAGCAGCTCCCCACGATCGATTTCCTACGAGCAGTACTTC
-	TRBV20-1	few	TRBJ1-1	CSEQGRAEAFF	TGCAGTGAACAGGGTCGCGCTGAAGCTTTCTTT
-	TRBV6-5	few	TRBJ1-2	CASSFPRVDVTF	TGTGCCAGCAGTTTCCCCAGGGTGGATGTCACCTTC
TRBD2	TRBV20-1	many	TRBJ2-1	CSARGGAGDTQFF	TGCAGTGCTAGAGGGGGAGCGGGAGATACGCAGTTCTTC
TRBD1	TRBV25-1	few	TRBJ2-7	CASSEPVQGNHEQYF	TGTGCCAGCAGTGAACCGGTACAGGGGAACCACGAGCAGTACTTC
-	TRBV9	few	TRBJ1-5	CASSVTTRQPQHF	TGTGCCAGCAGCGTAACTACCAGGCAGCCCCAGCATTTT
-	TRBV10-3	many	TRBJ1-5	CAISPSANQPQHF	TGTGCCATCAGCCCTTCGGCGAATCAGCCCCAGCATTTT
-	TRBV10-3	few	TRBJ1-5	CAIRAGERGNQPQHF	TGTGCCATCAGAGCTGGGGAGAGGGGCAATCAGCCCCAGCATTTT
-	TRBV5-1	-	TRBJ1-1	CASSVMSGTEAFF	TGCGCCAGCAGCGTAATGTCAGGCACTGAAGCTTTCTTT
-	TRBV29-1	many	TRBJ1-1	CSVQTGASTEAFF	TGCAGCGTACAGACAGGAGCCAGCACTGAAGCTTTCTTT
-	TRBV9	-	TRBJ2-5	CASSVTFGETQYF	TGTGCCAGCAGCGTTACCTTCGGGGAGACCCAGTACTTC
-	TRBV7-2	-	TRBJ2-3	CASSLKSGGTDTQYF	TGTGCCAGCAGCTTAAAAAGCGGAGGCACAGATACGCAGTATTTT
TRBD2	TRBV5-1	-	TRBJ2-5	CASSLYGTTKGETQYF	TGCGCCAGCAGCTTATATGGGACTACCAAAGGGGAGACCCAGTACTTC
-	TRBV20-1	-	TRBJ1-5	CSAPTGTSKGPQHF	TGCAGTGCGCCAACCGGGACATCGAAAGGGCCCCAGCATTTT
-	TRBV20-1	-	TRBJ1-1	CSARGPKPEAFF	TGCAGTGCTAGAGGTCCCAAGCCAGAAGCTTTCTTT
-	TRBV7-2	few	TRBJ2-7	CASSSDIIPNLGQYF	TGTGCCAGCAGCTCAGACATCATCCCCAACCTAGGGCAGTACTTC
-	TRBV6-1	-	TRBJ2-1	CASSEGRQEFF	TGTGCCAGCAGTGAGGGCAGACAGGAGTTCTTC
-	TRBV10-3	few	TRBJ2-7	CAISEPLGRSAGSSYEQYF	TGTGCCATCAGTGAACCACTAGGCCGGAGCGCAGGTAGCTCCTACGAGCAGTACTTC